What follows are 11 T cell receptor beta chains derived from one specimen sequenced in a study of blood T cell repertoires in COVID-19. The data were produced by immunoSEQ multiplex PCR, yet TCRdb's version contains in-frame clones alone and is incomplete. The repertoire holds approximately 70,000 clones, with approximately 88% as singletons. The source material was peripheral blood. The origin of the receptors is a woman aged 45-60 years with acute or convalescent COVID-19.

V usage is TRBV18 and J usage is TRBJ1-2; perhaps TRBD1 as D (6 bases). CDR3 length: 14 residues. V gave up 2 bases and J gave up 6 bases, with 13 bases separating them. CDR1 is KGHSH, CDR2 LQKENI, per germline. DNA for the CDR3: TGTGCCAGCTCACCAGTCGGGGGGCCGGATGGCTACACCTTC. This sequence encodes CASSPVGGPDGYTF.

The CDR3 DNA sequence: TGCGCCAGCAGCCAAGATCGTCAGGGGTACTATAATTCACCCCTCCACTTT. It specifies CASSQDRQGYYNSPLHF. The chain employs TRBV4-1 and TRBJ1-6; the D gene is possibly TRBD1 (6 bases). Germline V lookup: CDR1 MGHRA, CDR2 YSYEKL. The CDR3 runs to 17 residues. Between the trimmed V and J ends, which lost 0 bases and 3 bases, there was a span of 12 bases.

J is TRBJ2-1 and V is TRBV28, with TRBD2 matching over 9 bases. This CDR3 is built from 15 residues. The ends lost 6 bases at V and 8 bases at J; junction bases unmatched: 11. The germline gives CDR1 MDHEN, CDR2 SYDVKM. The CDR3 loop reads CASRRGGLASYEQFF. CDR3 nucleotide sequence: TGTGCCAGCAGACGAGGGGGACTAGCCAGCTATGAGCAGTTCTTC.

This clone was seen only once. V and J are TRBV30 and TRBJ2-1, with D tentatively TRBD2 (5 bases). CDR3 size: 12 residues. The germline V and J ends were trimmed by 2 bases and 9 bases, with 11 bases remaining between them. Germline V lookup: CDR1 GTSNPN, CDR2 SVGIG (reference sequence). This CDR3 reads CAWSRGIGEQFF. The CDR3 bases are TGTGCCTGGAGTCGGGGAATAGGTGAGCAGTTCTTC.

This clone is medium-sized within its sample. This rearrangement joins TRBV28 to TRBJ2-1, with a weak D call TRBD1 (5 bases). Germline values: CDR1 MDHEN, CDR2 SYDVKM. V was pared by 8 bases and J by 6 bases, with 20 bases between. The CDR3 sequence is 15 residues long. The CDR3 DNA follows: TGTGCCAGCGGGGCCCGCAGGGTTATAGGCAATGAGCAGTTCTTC. It translates to CASGARRVIGNEQFF.

This sequence joins TRBV28 and TRBJ1-5; D perhaps matches TRBD1 (6 bases). The germline V gene has CDR1 MDHEN and CDR2 SYDVKM. Trimming shortened V by 4 bases and J by 6 bases, and 13 bases separated the two germline ends. The CDR3 is made up of 14 amino acids. This chain's CDR3 is CASSSQGSGQPQHF. The DNA for the CDR3 is TGTGCCAGCAGTTCACAGGGTTCCGGTCAGCCCCAGCATTTT.

The chain is built from TRBV28 and TRBJ2-3, with no clear D. Germline V gene data show CDR1 as MDHEN and CDR2 as SYDVKM. CDR3 length: 14 residues. V was cut by 6 bases and J by 0 bases, with 10 bases left in between. The CDR3 is CASSSTSSTDTQYF. As DNA, the CDR3 is TGTGCCAGCAGCTCGACATCTAGCACAGATACGCAGTATTTT.

V is TRBV6-5 and J is TRBJ2-1; perhaps TRBD2 as D (6 bases). Germline CDR1 MNHEY, CDR2 SVGAGI. This CDR3 has 13 amino acids. The V end lost 5 bases, the J end lost 13 bases, and 18 bases lay between the germline ends. CDR3 residues: CASSPRLGLPQFF. The CDR3 bases are TGTGCCAGCAGTCCTAGACTAGGGCTACCTCAGTTCTTC.

The CDR3: CASSSRQTNTGELFF. CDR3 nucleotide sequence: TGTGCCAGCAGTTCTAGACAGACGAACACCGGGGAGCTGTTTTTT. The rearrangement joins TRBV5-4 to TRBJ2-2; maybe TRBD1 (5 bases). The CDR3 has 15 amino acids. Germline assignment: CDR1 SGHNT and CDR2 YYREEE (reference sequence). The ends were cut back, 5 bases at V and 0 bases at J, with 11 bases in the middle.

The chain carries TRBV6-5 and TRBJ2-7, with 7 positions matching TRBD2. The J segment lost 2 bases and the V segment lost 6 bases, leaving 10 bases of the junction unmatched. This CDR3 is 15 amino acids long. CDR1 is MNHEY and CDR2 is SVGAGI in the germline V gene. The CDR3 reads CASSPRVGGPYEQYF. Written as DNA, the CDR3 is TGTGCCAGCAGCCCACGGGTGGGAGGGCCCTACGAGCAGTACTTC.

The J gene is TRBJ2-7, the V gene TRBV3-1 (or the pseudogene TRBV3-2); perhaps TRBD1 as D (6 bases). Trimming cost V 4 bases and J 2 bases, with 15 bases left between them. The CDR3 runs 15 residues. Germline V gene lookup returns CDR1 LGHDT and CDR2 YNNKEL (reference sequence). CDR3 protein: CASSLQGTYTYEQYF. DNA of the CDR3: TGTGCCAGCAGCCTCCAGGGGACCTACACCTACGAGCAGTACTTC.